This T cell receptor (beta chain) was captured in a study of pediatric ulcerative colitis. Sequencing was at survey level. Only in-frame clones appear in the TCRdb table, and some are missing; sequencing was by immunoSEQ multiplex PCR. The table has about 35,000 clones, approximately 78% seen once. Notes on this clone: The antigen is not known.

During colonoscopy, one to two rectal pinch biopsies were collected. Ulcerative colitis patients received no immunosuppressive medication before the diagnostic colonoscopy. The CDR3 runs 15 residues. The V and J ends lost 0 bases and 9 bases respectively, with 13 bases between them. CDR1 is SGHRS and CDR2 is YFSETQ in the germline V gene. Points from the study as a whole: In rectum, acute severe colitis had expanded clones and less diversity.

The rearrangement links TRBV5-1 to TRBJ1-6; tentative D call: TRBD1 (5 bases). What was sequenced was gut tissue. This receptor was identified in a boy aged 10-17 years with mild ulcerative colitis. CDR3 bases: TGCGCCAGCAGCTTGGTGGGGCCGAGGAGTTCACCCCTCCACTTT. It encodes CASSLVGPRSSPLHF.